Listed here are 30 T cell receptor beta chains from one sample, sequenced in a study of T-cell reconstitution after alpha-beta-depleted transplantation in children. Unique molecular identifiers tagged the TCRbeta library. From the PCR reads, TCRdb called clonotypes with MiXCR, one entry per CDR3 protein. The sample lists 450,000 to 600,000 distinct CDR3 sequences; approximately 32% were seen once. Here the sequenced sample was PBMCs from the stem cell graft donor, taken from the stem cell graft. These receptor sequences come from a human donor who donated a stem cell graft to a child with aplastic anemia.

The V gene is TRBV30, the J gene TRBJ2-5, with TRBD2 matching 15 bases. This CDR3 is built from 16 residues. After removal of 5 bases from V and 2 bases from J, the junction contained 6 bases not matched to a gene. CDR1 GTSNPN and CDR2 SVGIG come from the germline V gene (reference sequence). CDR3: CAWAGTSGRQQETQYF. CDR3 nucleotide sequence: TGTGCCTGGGCCGGGACTAGCGGGAGGCAACAAGAGACCCAGTACTTC. Together with reference TRBV30 and TRBJ2-5, the CDR3 gives the full variable domain: SQTIHQWPATLVQPVGSPLSLECTVEGTSNPNLYWYRQAAGRGLQLLFYSVGIGQISSEVPQNLSASRPQDRQFILSSKKLLLSDSGFYLCAWAGTSGRQQETQYFGPGTRLLVL.

The rearrangement joins TRBV24-1 to TRBJ2-1; perhaps TRBD2 as D (5 bases). V was pared by 7 bases and J by 0 bases, with 12 bases between. Per germline, CDR1 KGHDR and CDR2 SFDVKD. The CDR3 has 15 residues. CDR3: CATSGLKNSYNEQFF. The CDR3 DNA sequence: TGTGCCACCAGCGGACTTAAAAACTCCTACAATGAGCAGTTCTTC.

CDR3 sequence (DNA): TGTGCCAGCAGCTTAGTACGACAGGGGCTTAACAATGAGCAGTTCTTC. Protein product: CASSLVRQGLNNEQFF. V usage is TRBV13 and J usage is TRBJ2-1; 8 nucleotides match TRBD1. J lost 5 bases, V lost 1 base, and 7 bases had no gene match. The V gene's germline CDR1 is PRHDT and CDR2 FYEKMQ (reference sequence). This CDR3 comprises 16 residues. The variable domain in full, completed from reference TRBV13 and TRBJ2-1, reads AAGVIQSPRHLIKEKRETATLKCYPIPRHDTVYWYQQGPGQDPQFLISFYEKMQSDKGSIPDRFSAQQFSDYHSELNMSSLELGDSALYFCASSLVRQGLNNEQFFGPGTRLTVL.

The genes are TRBV4-2 and TRBJ1-5; the D gene is possibly TRBD1 (6 bases). V was cut by 0 bases and J by 2 bases, with 14 bases left in between. Germline V CDR1 and CDR2: LGHNA, YNFKEQ. This CDR3 is built from 17 residues. The CDR3 DNA is TGTGCCAGCAGCCAAGAAGGGGGGGGGCTGGGCAATCAGCCCCAGCATTTT. It yields the protein CASSQEGGGLGNQPQHF.

V and J are TRBV19 and TRBJ2-3; D tentatively fits TRBD1 or TRBD2 (6 bases each). The V gene lost 9 bases and the J gene lost 4 bases, with 14 bases spanning the gap. CDR1 and CDR2 (germline): LNHDA, SQIVND (reference sequence). The length of the CDR3 is 13 residues. The CDR3 here is CASAGGYSDTQYF. As DNA, the CDR3 is TGTGCCAGCGCCGGGGGCTATTCAGATACGCAGTATTTT.

The chain couples TRBV30 to TRBJ1-2; D is ambiguous. The CDR3 runs to 13 residues. Germline V gene sequence: CDR1 GTSNPN, CDR2 SVGIG (reference sequence). V lost 3 bases and J 8 bases, leaving 16 bases between the germline ends. CDR3 amino acids: CAWSDLGSGGYTF. In nucleotides, the CDR3 is TGTGCCTGGAGCGACCTCGGGTCAGGAGGCTACACCTTC.

The chain carries TRBV7-9 and TRBJ2-1; the D gene is possibly TRBD2 (6 bases). Trimming cost V 1 base and J 9 bases, with 10 bases left between them. This CDR3 is built from 13 residues. Germline values: CDR1 SEHNR, CDR2 FQNEAQ (reference sequence). CDR3 bases: TGTGCCAGCAGCTTAGATGGGGGGAGTGAGCAGTTCTTC. It codes for CASSLDGGSEQFF.

In its sample, this clonotype was seen a few times. The chain is built from TRBV18 and TRBJ2-3; 8 bases agree with TRBD1. The CDR3 contains 14 residues. The V gene end was trimmed by 7 bases and the J gene end by 3 bases; junction bases not matched to a gene: 6. Germline lookup yields CDR1 KGHSH and CDR2 LQKENI. The CDR3 protein is CASCSRGRTDTQYF. CDR3 nucleotides: TGTGCCAGCTGTTCCAGGGGGCGGACAGATACGCAGTATTTT.

This clonotype showed up just a few times. This chain links TRBV7-2 with TRBJ2-1, with 9 bases matching TRBD2. Trimming removed 8 bases from V and 9 bases from J; junction bases left unmatched: 14. Germline loops: CDR1 SGHTA, CDR2 FQGNSA. This CDR3 is built from 15 residues. Written as DNA, the CDR3 is TGTGCCAGCCAACTTCCTAGCGGGATTCTAGGTGAGCAGTTCTTC. It is translated as CASQLPSGILGEQFF. The full variable domain, rest sourced from reference TRBV7-2 and TRBJ2-1, is GAGVSQSPSNKVTEKGKDVELRCDPISGHTALYWYRQSLGQGLEFLIYFQGNSAPDKSGLPSDRFSAERTGGSVSTLTIQRTQQEDSAVYLCASQLPSGILGEQFFGPGTRLTVL.

The chain combines TRBV29-1 with TRBJ1-6; D gene ambiguous. The CDR3 is 17 residues long. Trimming took off 1 base at V and 0 bases at J, with 13 bases between the two ends. Germline CDR1 is SQVTM and CDR2 is ANQGSEA. CDR3 region: CSVEGTPRSSYNSPLHF. In DNA form, the CDR3 reads TGCAGCGTTGAAGGTACCCCACGGAGCTCCTATAATTCACCCCTCCACTTT.

The genes are TRBV20-1 and TRBJ1-1, with 7 nucleotides matching TRBD1. Germline CDR1 is DFQATT and CDR2 is SNEGSKA (reference sequence). The CDR3 runs 13 residues. Unmatched junction bases numbered 4, after V lost 4 bases and J lost 2 bases. The CDR3 region is CSATRQGNTEAFF. CDR3 DNA: TGCAGTGCTACTAGACAGGGCAACACTGAAGCTTTCTTT.

This clonotype was picked up a small number of times. This chain joins TRBV12-3 or TRBV12-4 and TRBJ2-5; D might be TRBD2 (5 bases). The CDR3 length is 14 residues. V gave up 5 bases and J gave up 5 bases, with 15 bases separating them. The CDR3 DNA follows: TGTGCCAGCAGTCCTTCGACATCGGGGGAGACCCAGTACTTC. Its protein product is CASSPSTSGETQYF.

In this sample, this clonotype turned up a few times. The chain uses TRBV5-1 and TRBJ1-6; the D is unclear. V was trimmed by 8 bases and J by 8 bases, leaving 11 bases between them. Germline CDR1 SGHRS, CDR2 YFSETQ. CDR3 length: 12 amino acids. The CDR3 is CASSIEDSPLHF. CDR3 coding DNA: TGCGCCAGTTCGATTGAGGATTCACCCCTCCACTTT.

This clonotype was detected a few times. The gene calls are TRBV19 and TRBJ1-2; D ambiguous. The CDR3 is made up of 12 amino acids. V was trimmed by 6 bases and J by 8 bases, leaving 13 bases between them. CDR1 is LNHDA and CDR2 is SQIVND in the germline V gene (reference sequence). CDR3 sequence reads: CASSEVLWGYTF. The CDR3 DNA follows: TGTGCCAGTAGCGAGGTGTTATGGGGCTACACCTTC.

CDR3 sequence: CASSYKELGKLFF. The CDR3 bases are TGTGCCAGCAGTTATAAAGAGCTAGGGAAACTGTTTTTT. The gene calls are TRBV6-5 and TRBJ1-4; D not certain. Germline CDR1 and CDR2: MNHEY and SVGAGI. The V and J ends lost 3 bases and 11 bases respectively, with 13 bases between them. CDR3 length: 13 residues.

The sample holds a few counts of this clonotype. The chain is built from TRBV4-2 and TRBJ2-1, with 8 bases fitting TRBD2. The CDR3 consists of 17 residues. Unmatched junction bases numbered 11, after V lost 0 bases and J lost 7 bases. Germline V CDR1 and CDR2: LGHNA, YNFKEQ. CDR3 region: CASSQDYGSGRRNEQFF. The CDR3 DNA reads as TGTGCCAGCAGCCAAGATTACGGAAGCGGGAGAAGGAATGAGCAGTTCTTC.

Only a few counts were recorded for this clonotype. The CDR3 is CASSPPTGEATEAFF. CDR3 sequence (DNA): TGTGCCAGCTCACCACCCACGGGGGAGGCCACTGAAGCTTTCTTT. The V call is TRBV18, the J call TRBJ1-1, with D perhaps TRBD1 (5 bases). Germline CDR1 KGHSH, CDR2 LQKENI. The CDR3 totals 15 residues. V was cut by 0 bases and J by 4 bases, with 12 bases left in between. The full variable domain, rest sourced from reference TRBV18 and TRBJ1-1, is NAGVMQNPRHLVRRRGQEARLRCSPMKGHSHVYWYRQLPEEGLKFMVYLQKENIIDESGMPKERFSAEFPKEGPSILRIQQVVRGDSAAYFCASSPPTGEATEAFFGQGTRLTVV.

The J gene is TRBJ1-4, the V gene TRBV29-1; TRBD1 agrees at 10 bases. Germline lookup yields CDR1 SQVTM and CDR2 ANQGSEA. The CDR3 length is 17 residues. V was pared by 0 bases and J by 2 bases, with 6 bases of the junction left unmatched. Here the CDR3 reads CSVEDRGQGTTNEKLFF. The CDR3 region has the DNA TGCAGCGTTGAAGATAGGGGACAGGGGACGACTAATGAAAAACTGTTTTTT. Full variable domain (rest looked up from reference TRBV29-1 and TRBJ1-4): SAVISQKPSRDICQRGTSLTIQCQVDSQVTMMFWYRQQPGQSLTLIATANQGSEATYESGFVIDKFPISRPNLTFSTLTVSNMSPEDSSIYLCSVEDRGQGTTNEKLFFGSGTQLSVL.

The chain links TRBV29-1 to TRBJ2-1; D gene ambiguous. The V and J ends lost 4 bases and 6 bases respectively, with 16 bases between them. CDR1 SQVTM and CDR2 ANQGSEA come from the germline V gene. The CDR3 has 14 residues. The DNA for the CDR3 is TGCAGCGTTGTCTCGGGCGGATGGAGCAATGAGCAGTTCTTC. It is translated as CSVVSGGWSNEQFF.

The gene calls are TRBV20-1 and TRBJ1-2; a possible D gene is TRBD1 (6 bases). Germline V gene lookup returns CDR1 DFQATT and CDR2 SNEGSKA (reference sequence). The germline V and J ends were trimmed by 0 bases and 6 bases, with 14 bases remaining between them. The CDR3 covers 14 residues. The CDR3 here is CSAREPGVVDGYTF. CDR3 bases: TGCAGTGCTAGAGAGCCAGGGGTGGTTGATGGCTACACCTTC.

The chain is built from TRBV29-1 and TRBJ1-2; D unresolved. V was trimmed by 5 bases and J by 4 bases, leaving 23 bases between them. This CDR3 spans 16 amino acids. The V gene's germline CDR1 is SQVTM and CDR2 ANQGSEA. CDR3 amino acids: CSVTLKGLVEVYGYTF. CDR3 in DNA: TGCAGCGTTACCCTGAAGGGCCTCGTCGAGGTCTATGGCTACACCTTC.

The chain uses TRBV4-2 and TRBJ1-4; D unclear. CDR1 and CDR2 from the germline V gene are LGHNA and YNFKEQ. Trimming pared 3 bases from V and 10 bases from J, leaving 6 bases between. CDR3 length: 11 amino acids. The CDR3 DNA sequence: TGTGCCAGCAGCCAGGAGTCAAAACTGTTTTTT. This encodes CASSQESKLFF.

As concerns this clonotype: This could be a read error, since a much larger clone is one nucleotide away. V gene TRBV28 combines with J gene TRBJ1-4; perhaps TRBD1 as D (5 bases). Between the trimmed V and J ends, which lost 6 bases and 6 bases, there was a span of 11 bases. The CDR3 runs to 13 residues. Germline assignment: CDR1 MDHEN and CDR2 SYDVKM. The CDR3 bases are TGTGCCAGCAGCCGGGGCAGGGATGAAAAACTGTTTTTT. Amino acid sequence: CASSRGRDEKLFF.

This clonotype was counted a few times. The chain links TRBV10-3 to TRBJ2-3; TRBD2 agrees at 9 bases. Germline CDR1 reads ENHRY; CDR2 reads SYGVKD. There are 15 residues in the CDR3. Trimming at V came to 8 bases and at J to 0 bases, leaving 6 bases not matched to a gene. The CDR3 region has the DNA TGTGCCATCGGTCGCGGGGGGGACAGCACAGATACGCAGTATTTT. This codes for CAIGRGGDSTDTQYF.

The chain joins TRBV10-3 to TRBJ2-1, with 11 bases lining up with TRBD1. The CDR3 is 15 residues long. V gave up 6 bases and J gave up 6 bases; unmatched junction bases: 7. CDR1 is ENHRY, CDR2 SYGVKD, per germline. The CDR3 region is CAISNRDRGSNEQFF. CDR3 bases: TGTGCCATCAGCAACCGGGACAGGGGGAGCAATGAGCAGTTCTTC.

A few counts support this clonotype. V gene TRBV2 combines with J gene TRBJ2-5; D not certain. The CDR3 runs 12 residues. Germline V CDR1 and CDR2: SNHLY, FYNNEI. V lost 7 bases and J lost 2, with 8 bases in between. DNA for the CDR3: TGTGCCAGCACGCGTATTCAAGAGACCCAGTACTTC. Translated: CASTRIQETQYF.

This clonotype was found a few times. V usage is TRBV20-1 and J usage is TRBJ2-1; D may be TRBD2 (6 bases). The CDR3 length is 15 residues. The germline V gene encodes CDR1 DFQATT and CDR2 SNEGSKA (reference sequence). V lost 2 bases and J lost 9, with 20 bases in between. The DNA of the CDR3 is TGCAGTGCTAGATCGTCGGGACTGGCTGACGCTGAGCAGTTCTTC. Translating gives CSARSSGLADAEQFF.

The CDR3 loop is CASSKVLSSTDTQYF. The CDR3 region has the DNA TGTGCCAGCAGTAAGGTTCTCTCTAGCACAGATACGCAGTATTTT. The gene calls are TRBV6-4 and TRBJ2-3; D gene uncertain. Trimming shortened V by 5 bases and J by 0 bases, and 12 bases separated the two germline ends. This CDR3 contains 15 residues. Germline loops: CDR1 MRHNA, CDR2 SNTAGT.

This clonotype was recorded a few times. This chain links TRBV4-1 with TRBJ2-1, with a weak D call TRBD2 (5 bases). Deletions cut 0 bases from V and 5 bases from J, with 20 bases between. CDR3 length: 18 residues. Germline CDR1 and CDR2: MGHRA and YSYEKL. The CDR3 loop is CASSQELAGLKSDNEQFF. CDR3 DNA: TGCGCCAGCAGCCAAGAGTTGGCGGGTCTCAAATCCGACAATGAGCAGTTCTTC.

This chain's CDR3 is CASTSVATQYF. The DNA of the CDR3 is TGTGCCAGCACCTCAGTAGCTACGCAGTATTTT. V and J are TRBV28 and TRBJ2-3, with D unclear. The V gene lost 7 bases and the J gene lost 8 bases, with 10 bases spanning the gap. The CDR3 is made up of 11 amino acids. Germline assignment: CDR1 MDHEN and CDR2 SYDVKM.